The 10 T cell receptor beta chains listed next were all sequenced from one sample in a study of CXCR3-negative and CXCR3-positive naive CD8 T cells. The authors made the TRB cDNA libraries by 5' RACE using UMI labels. After re-calling the 5' RACE reads, TCRdb lists one entry per CDR3 protein, DNA absent. The sample includes over 150,000 distinct CDR3 sequences. Antigen specificity for these receptors is unknown. Broader study findings: When CXCR3-positive naive cells were set against CXCR3-negative naive cells, the former had more hydrophobic TRB CDR3s.

Source material: naive CXCR3+ CD8+ T cells from blood. Subset reported: CD45RO-CCR7+CD27+CD95- naive CD8+ T cells expressing CXCR3 (TNR3+). The receptors were gathered from a human donor in good health. Some clones in this sample may be carry-over from other donors' samples.

The chain has TRBV11-2 and TRBJ2-7; lacking DNA, the TRBD1 call made by TCRdb goes unchecked. The CDR3 loop spans 13 amino acids. The V gene's germline CDR1 is SGHAT and CDR2 FQNNGV. CDR3 sequence: CASTKQGPYEQYF.

The chain joins TRBV28 to TRBJ2-2; the D gene TCRdb calls, TRBD1, cannot be checked with no DNA. The CDR3 is 15 amino acids. Germline CDR1 reads MDHEN; CDR2 reads SYDVKM. The chain's CDR3 is CASSFGTTNTGELFF.

The rearrangement joins TRBV5-1 to TRBJ1-2; the D gene TCRdb calls, TRBD1, cannot be checked with no DNA. The CDR3 has 13 residues. Germline V gene lookup returns CDR1 SGHRS and CDR2 YFSETQ. CDR3 region: CASSPGSEYGYTF.

The V call is TRBV3-1, the J call TRBJ2-3; TCRdb names TRBD2, which stays unverified in the absence of DNA. This CDR3 has 16 residues. Germline V gives CDR1 LGHDT, CDR2 YNNKEL (reference sequence). The CDR3 reads CASSQTTSGSTDTQYF.

This chain joins TRBV5-1 and TRBJ2-7; TCRdb lists TRBD1, though no DNA is available to test this call. From germline, CDR1 is SGHRS and CDR2 YFSETQ. CDR3 length: 14 amino acids. The CDR3 loop is CASSFLQGTYEQYF.

This CDR3 is CSVVLGSGVADTQYF. The V call is TRBV29-1, the J call TRBJ2-3; TCRdb reports TRBD2, a call that lacks DNA to check it against. Germline CDR1 SQVTM, CDR2 ANQGSEA. This CDR3 comprises 15 residues.

The CDR3 protein is CASSYSTGVGYEQYF. The chain joins TRBV6-6 to TRBJ2-7; absent DNA, TCRdb's TRBD1 call cannot be checked. This CDR3 is built from 15 residues. Germline CDR1 and CDR2: MNHNY and SVGAGI (reference sequence).

The V gene is TRBV13, the J gene TRBJ2-1; checking the TCRdb D call of TRBD2 is not possible without DNA. Per germline, CDR1 PRHDT and CDR2 FYEKMQ (reference sequence). The CDR3 has 17 amino acids. CDR3 sequence: CASSQTSGSEAYNEQFF.

The chain couples TRBV4-1 to TRBJ2-1. The CDR3 has 16 residues. Germline V lookup: CDR1 MGHRA, CDR2 YSYEKL. This chain's CDR3 is CASSQGPGLSYNEQFF.

The chain combines TRBV6-6 with TRBJ2-3; TCRdb gives TRBD1 as the D gene, but with no DNA this cannot be confirmed. Per germline, CDR1 MNHNY and CDR2 SVGAGI (reference sequence). This CDR3 spans 15 amino acids. The CDR3 here is CASSSSGGHTDTQYF.